This record covers a single TCR beta chain. The germline gene is not matched at one end of the junction; a read error may be the cause. This sample stems from a study of blood T cell repertoires in COVID-19. The repertoire was sequenced with immunoSEQ multiplex PCR; TCRdb's copy has only in-frame clones and lacks some. The repertoire holds approximately 87,000 clones, with approximately 78% as singletons. The clonotype was recovered from a woman aged 80 or older with acute or convalescent COVID-19. Sequenced: peripheral blood.

CDR3 sequence (DNA): TGTGCCAGCAACCAAGCAGCGGGGACAGATACGCAGTATTTT. As protein: CASNQAAGTDTQYF. The chain carries TRBV14 and TRBJ2-3; TRBD2 aligns across 7 bases. This CDR3 spans 14 amino acids. Germline V gene data show CDR1 as SGHDN and CDR2 as FVKESK.